The rows below give T cell receptor beta chains drawn from one sample of a study of blood T cells in healthy people across ages. MiXCR, run by TCRdb on the 5' RACE reads, gives a single entry per CDR3 protein. The sample lists about 510,000 distinct CDR3 sequences; roughly a quarter were seen once. These data also formed part of another study, on T cells of mothers and their children.

The sample comprised blood. The receptors here all came from a boy aged 2 to 9 in good health. Each CDR3 is given with its conserved first and last residue. The D gene is left open where the match is weak. Rows may omit the clone size; those that give it use once, few, many or a size class.

j_gene	abundance	d_gene	v_gene	CDR3nt	CDR3aa
TRBJ2-3	few	TRBD2	TRBV12-3/TRBV12-4	TGTGCCAGCAGTTTTAGTAAAGGACTAGGAGTGGCAGATACGCAGTATTTT	CASSFSKGLGVADTQYF
TRBJ2-7	-	TRBD2	TRBV6-6	TGTGCCAGCAGTTACTCTCTAGCGGGAGGCTCCTACGAGCAGTACTTC	CASSYSLAGGSYEQYF
TRBJ2-1	-	TRBD2	TRBV7-2	TGTGCCAGCAGTGGACTAGCGGATATTAATGAGCAGTTCTTC	CASSGLADINEQFF
TRBJ2-3	-	-	TRBV27	TGTGCCAGCAGTTTACTCCTTGGCGCAGATACGCAGTATTTT	CASSLLLGADTQYF
TRBJ2-4	few	TRBD2	TRBV5-1	TGCGCCAGCAGCTCATGGACTAGCGGGAGGACTCCAGCCAAAAACATTCAGTACTTC	CASSSWTSGRTPAKNIQYF
TRBJ2-5	-	-	TRBV5-6	TGTGCCAGCAGCTTACCCAGCGCGTACACAGAGACCCAGTACTTC	CASSLPSAYTETQYF
TRBJ1-1	few	TRBD1	TRBV28	TGTGCCAGCAGTTCGGACAGGGAGGTCACTGAAGCTTTCTTT	CASSSDREVTEAFF
TRBJ2-3	-	-	TRBV20-1	TGCAGTGCTAGAGTGGACCCGGGGAAAGCTACGCAGTATTTT	CSARVDPGKATQYF
TRBJ2-5	-	TRBD2	TRBV7-9	TGTGCCAGCAGCTTGTTGCAACCGACTAGCGGGAGCGGGGAGACCCAGTACTTC	CASSLLQPTSGSGETQYF
TRBJ1-6	many	-	TRBV25-1	TGTGCCAGCAGTGAATTGGGTGGGATTTCACCCCTCCACTTT	CASSELGGISPLHF
TRBJ1-5	-	TRBD1	TRBV3-1	TGTGCCAGCAGCTGGGGGGACAGTCGCAATCAGCCCCAGCATTTT	CASSWGDSRNQPQHF
TRBJ1-4	-	-	TRBV3-1	TGTGCCAGCAGCCAAGATCTTTTGCCAGCTGAAGAACTGTTTTTT	CASSQDLLPAEELFF
TRBJ2-4	few	-	TRBV30	TGTGCCTGGGGCAGGGGGGAGGTAGCCAAAAACATTCAGTACTTC	CAWGRGEVAKNIQYF
TRBJ2-5	-	-	TRBV5-1	TGCGCCAGCAGCTTGACTAATCTAGAGACCCAGTACTTC	CASSLTNLETQYF
TRBJ1-2	-	-	TRBV29-1	TGCAGCTCCGAGACCGCCTATGGCTACACCTTC	CSSETAYGYTF
TRBJ2-5	few	-	TRBV12-3/TRBV12-4	TGTGCCAGCAGTTTTCTGACCTGGGGGGCAGAGACCCAGTACTTC	CASSFLTWGAETQYF